A selection of T cell receptor beta chains follows, all from one sample in a study of graft-versus-host responses after intestinal transplantation. What these receptors recognize is not known. Sequencing used immunoSEQ multiplex PCR; TCRdb keeps in-frame clones, though not all of them. The profile covers more than 95,000 clones, with approximately 90% appearing a single time and roughly 0.17% taken by the ten largest. The sequenced sample was unstimulated CD4+ T cells sorted from spleen or lymph node cells, obtained before intestinal transplant. Source of these receptors: a human donor who received an intestinal transplant. Both conserved end residues are part of each CDR3. The order of the fields is J gene, clone size, V gene, CDR3 protein. The listing skips clone size in some rows; elsewhere it reads once, few, many or a size class.

TRBJ1-2 . TRBV5-1 CASSGGQGEKSAF
TRBJ1-1 . TRBV6-1 CASRLELNTEAFF
TRBJ1-1 . TRBV15 CATSRDTVNTEAFF
TRBJ2-1 . TRBV5-8 CASSSTGGAGIKQFF
TRBJ1-3 . TRBV15 CATSPPSSGNTIYF
TRBJ2-1 . TRBV28 CASQNGLAGVDEQFF
TRBJ2-7 . TRBV7-2 CASSRGGTGRSEQYF
TRBJ2-3 . TRBV28 CASSLGGVESDTQYF
TRBJ2-7 . TRBV10-1 CASSGGGSGAYEQYF
TRBJ2-7 . TRBV6-5 CASSYSSGVVGEQYF
TRBJ1-1 . TRBV6-5 CASSLPRATEAFF
TRBJ2-5 . TRBV10-3 CAIRKQGAGETQYF
TRBJ2-3 once TRBV11-2 CASSSDSDRTDTQYF
TRBJ1-2 . TRBV7-9 CASSQQGQVRNYGYTF
TRBJ2-3 . TRBV9 CASSVQDMGLAGGGTDTQYF
TRBJ2-1 . TRBV7-3 CASSLSGGTGVGEQFF
TRBJ2-7 . TRBV6-1 CASSEIAASSYEQYF
TRBJ2-7 . TRBV6-1 CASTKDRGYEQYF
TRBJ2-2 . TRBV9 CASSVGTGLAGVSYTGELFF
TRBJ1-2 . TRBV7-2 CASSLEQILHYGYTF
TRBJ2-5 . TRBV18 CASSPPFGGGETQYF
TRBJ2-5 once TRBV7-6 CASSPTSGGPFGETQYF
TRBJ2-5 . TRBV7-2 CASSFPPTGRQETQYF
TRBJ1-2 . TRBV13 CASSRVNYGYTF
TRBJ1-1 . TRBV6-1 CASSEQYTEAFF
TRBJ2-7 . TRBV11-2 CASSTTRYEQYF
TRBJ1-2 once TRBV4-2 CASSHMDRGYYGYTF
TRBJ2-7 . TRBV5-4 CASSLADRGRREQYF
TRBJ2-7 . TRBV5-1 CASSFASGSQYEQYF
TRBJ2-1 . TRBV2 CASLRGTSTDNEQFF
TRBJ2-3 . TRBV4-3 CASSQAPGLRADTQYF
TRBJ1-5 . TRBV5-4 CASRKRGQGCQPQHF
TRBJ2-4 . TRBV19 CASSKGPKNIQYF
TRBJ1-4 . TRBV6-5 CASSRLGATNEKLFF
TRBJ1-3 . TRBV5-6 CASSLLYVTGENTIYF